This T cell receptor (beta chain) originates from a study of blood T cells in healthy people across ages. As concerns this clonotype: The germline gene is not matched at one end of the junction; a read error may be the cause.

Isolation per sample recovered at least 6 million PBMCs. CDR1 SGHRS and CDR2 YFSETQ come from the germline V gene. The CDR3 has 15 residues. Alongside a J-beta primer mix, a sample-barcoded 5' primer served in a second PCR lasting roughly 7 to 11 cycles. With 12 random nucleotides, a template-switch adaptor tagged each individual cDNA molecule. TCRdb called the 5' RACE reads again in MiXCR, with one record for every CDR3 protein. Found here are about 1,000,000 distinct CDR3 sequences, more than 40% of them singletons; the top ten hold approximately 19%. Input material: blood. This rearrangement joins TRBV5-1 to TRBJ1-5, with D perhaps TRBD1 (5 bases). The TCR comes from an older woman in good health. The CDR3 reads CASSLDTSGNQPQHF. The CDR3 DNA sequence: TGCGCCAGCAGTTTGGACACCTCGGGCAATCAGCCCCAGCATTTT.